The clone carrying this TCR beta chain was picked up a small number of times. The target antigen is unknown. CDR3 regions were amplified by Arm-PCR using iRepertoire HTBI primers to build TCR beta libraries. TCRdb recomputed calls from the multiplex PCR reads with MiXCR, one row per CDR3 protein. Of 550,000 to 600,000 distinct CDR3 sequences in the sample, roughly 15% were seen once. The source of the sample is a study of regulatory T cells in long-lasting Graves disease. Broader study findings: When disease was persistent, TRBV28, TRBJ1-2 and TRBJ2-5 were the favored segments. Those with persistent disease had in common more public clonotypes (about 3,000) than new patients (roughly 930).

This CDR3 is built from 12 residues. CDR1 DFQATT and CDR2 SNEGSKA come from the germline V gene (reference sequence). The germline V and J ends were trimmed by 4 bases and 4 bases, with 10 bases remaining between them. Time point denoted: newly diagnosed GD, antithyroid drugs for less than 3 months. From PBMCs, RNA was extracted and then used to make the TCR library. These data were also filed under a second study, of T cells in Graves' hyperthyroidism and ophthalmopathy.

This sequence joins TRBV20-1 and TRBJ2-5; D is perhaps TRBD2 (6 bases). The sequence came from a man younger than 35 with Graves disease. The sequenced sample was peripheral blood mononuclear cells (PBMCs), obtained at new diagnosis, from a patient treated with antithyroid drugs. CDR3 DNA: TGCAGTGCTACTACACTAGCAGAGACCCAGTACTTC. Translated, it gives CSATTLAETQYF.